Each of the 11 T cell receptor beta chains below was sequenced from the same sample in a study of cytotoxic CD8 clonotypes in ibrutinib-treated CLL. Data came from immunoSEQ multiplex PCR; TCRdb stores just in-frame clones and leaves some out. The sample includes about 76,000 clones, roughly 85% of them seen just once. The sample consisted of PBMCs, taken after 24 months of ibrutinib treatment. Receptors originate from a human donor with chronic lymphocytic leukemia.

The chain employs TRBV7-3 and TRBJ2-3; no clear D. Germline assignment: CDR1 SGHTA and CDR2 FQGTGA. This CDR3 has 15 residues. The V and J ends lost 4 bases and 2 bases respectively, with 13 bases between them. CDR3 DNA: TGTGCCAGCAGCTCCCAGCCCTACCCCACAGATACGCAGTATTTT. This codes for CASSSQPYPTDTQYF. The full variable domain, rest sourced from reference TRBV7-3 and TRBJ2-3, is GAGVSQTPSNKVTEKGKYVELRCDPISGHTALYWYRQSLGQGPEFLIYFQGTGAADDSGLPNDRFFAVRPEGSVSTLKIQRTERGDSAVYLCASSSQPYPTDTQYFGPGTRLTVL.

This sequence joins TRBV5-1 and TRBJ2-3; maybe TRBD1 (5 bases). The ends were cut back, 3 bases at V and 0 bases at J, with 11 bases in the middle. CDR1 and CDR2 (germline): SGHRS, YFSETQ. CDR3 size: 15 residues. DNA for the CDR3: TGCGCCAGCAGCTCGCAGGGCCATAGCACAGATACGCAGTATTTT. Its translation: CASSSQGHSTDTQYF.

The chain carries TRBV7-2 and TRBJ1-2; unclear D gene. Trimming cost V 5 bases and J 4 bases, with 8 bases left between them. The CDR3 is 12 residues long. The germline V gene has CDR1 SGHTA and CDR2 FQGNSA. The CDR3: CASSLGTYGYTF. In nucleotides, the CDR3 is TGTGCCAGCAGCCTTGGAACCTATGGCTACACCTTC.

This clone was seen a few times. V and J are TRBV4-3 and TRBJ2-1; TRBD2 matches at 14 bases. V was pared by 4 bases and J by 12 bases, with 8 bases of the junction left unmatched. The CDR3 is made up of 15 amino acids. Germline V gene sequence: CDR1 LGHNA, CDR2 YSLEER. The CDR3 DNA reads as TGCGCCAGCAGCCTCCTCGTGACTAGCGGGGGGGGGCAGTTCTTC. Translating gives CASSLLVTSGGGQFF.

The chain has TRBV30 and TRBJ2-1; D remains ambiguous. Trimming took off 3 bases at V and 10 bases at J, with 16 bases between the two ends. Germline CDR1 and CDR2: GTSNPN and SVGIG (reference sequence). This CDR3 comprises 13 residues. CDR3 sequence (DNA): TGTGCCTGGAGAGGTATGGGGTCCCGGGAGCAGTTCTTC. Translated: CAWRGMGSREQFF.

The chain combines TRBV18 with TRBJ2-5; D call uncertain. The germline V gene encodes CDR1 KGHSH and CDR2 LQKENI. Trimming pared 3 bases from V and 1 base from J, leaving 6 bases between. The CDR3 length is 13 residues. CDR3 DNA: TGTGCCAGCTCACCGGAAATCCAAGAGACCCAGTACTTC. Translation gives CASSPEIQETQYF.

J is TRBJ2-7 and V is TRBV10-3; 8 positions agree with TRBD1. The CDR3 is made up of 16 amino acids. V shed 6 bases and J 3 bases; nucleotides not matched to a gene: 13. CDR1 and CDR2 from the germline V gene are ENHRY and SYGVKD. The CDR3 nucleotides are TGTGCCATCAGCCGAGACAGGGGCGAGAGTGGCTACGAGCAGTACTTC. It is translated as CAISRDRGESGYEQYF.

The chain is built from TRBV7-8 and TRBJ1-5; 7 bases line up with TRBD1. The CDR3 has 15 residues. V shed 7 bases, J shed 4 bases, and the junction held 10 bases outside the gene matches. Per germline, CDR1 SGHVS and CDR2 FQNEAQ. In DNA, the CDR3 is TGTGCCAGCACCCCTGCGGGACAGATAAATCAGCCCCAGCATTTT. Protein product: CASTPAGQINQPQHF. The full variable domain, its missing parts supplied by reference TRBV7-8 and TRBJ1-5, is GAGVSQSPRYKVAKRGQDVALRCDPISGHVSLFWYQQALGQGPEFLTYFQNEAQLDKSGLPSDRFFAERPEGSVSTLKIQRTQQEDSAVYLCASTPAGQINQPQHFGDGTRLSIL.

The chain has TRBV4-1 and TRBJ1-5; D unresolved. In germline, CDR1 is MGHRA, CDR2 YSYEKL. The CDR3 loop spans 14 amino acids. Deletions cut 1 base from V and 1 base from J, with 5 bases between. The CDR3 DNA reads as TGCGCCAGCAGCCAAGTGCCGAGCAATCAGCCCCAGCATTTT. Translating gives CASSQVPSNQPQHF.

The rearrangement links TRBV19 to TRBJ2-5; the match to TRBD1 covers 7 bases. The germline V gene has CDR1 LNHDA and CDR2 SQIVND (reference sequence). The CDR3 contains 16 residues. J gave up 2 bases and V 4 bases, and 10 bases lay outside the gene matches. The DNA for the CDR3 is TGTGCCAGTAGTACCCGAAATGGGACAGCTCAAGAGACCCAGTACTTC. The encoded protein is CASSTRNGTAQETQYF.

This clone has only one observation. The chain employs TRBV9 and TRBJ1-1, with TRBD1 as a possible D gene (6 bases). V gave up 0 bases and J gave up 4 bases, with 13 bases separating them. Germline values: CDR1 SGDLS, CDR2 YYNGEE. The CDR3 has 15 residues. CDR3 DNA sequence: TGTGCCAGCAGCGTAGCACAGGGCGGTTTCACTGAAGCTTTCTTT. Translating it yields CASSVAQGGFTEAFF.